This T cell receptor beta chain came from a study of CD8+ T cells in alopecia areata. Study overall: Administration of oral tofacitinib to treated patients was at 5 to 10 mg twice daily.

RNA extraction was followed by reverse transcription into cDNA, which acted as the sequencing template. The data were produced by immunoSEQ multiplex PCR, yet TCRdb's version contains in-frame clones alone and is incomplete. The sample lists roughly 150,000 clones; 45% to 65% were seen once. The treatment is: oral pan-JAK inhibitor, 5-10 mg twice daily. The germline V and J ends were trimmed by 7 bases and 5 bases, with 12 bases remaining between them. The CDR3 length is 12 residues. The V gene's germline CDR1 is SNHLY and CDR2 FYNNEI. The TCR was taken from a human donor with alopecia areata. This chain links TRBV2 with TRBJ2-7; a weak D match, TRBD2 (5 bases). The sample in question was CD8+ T cells sorted from blood, obtained at week 4, from a patient treated with tofacitinib. CDR3 bases: TGTGCCAGCACCCACGGGGTGAACGAGCAGTACTTC. Translating gives CASTHGVNEQYF.